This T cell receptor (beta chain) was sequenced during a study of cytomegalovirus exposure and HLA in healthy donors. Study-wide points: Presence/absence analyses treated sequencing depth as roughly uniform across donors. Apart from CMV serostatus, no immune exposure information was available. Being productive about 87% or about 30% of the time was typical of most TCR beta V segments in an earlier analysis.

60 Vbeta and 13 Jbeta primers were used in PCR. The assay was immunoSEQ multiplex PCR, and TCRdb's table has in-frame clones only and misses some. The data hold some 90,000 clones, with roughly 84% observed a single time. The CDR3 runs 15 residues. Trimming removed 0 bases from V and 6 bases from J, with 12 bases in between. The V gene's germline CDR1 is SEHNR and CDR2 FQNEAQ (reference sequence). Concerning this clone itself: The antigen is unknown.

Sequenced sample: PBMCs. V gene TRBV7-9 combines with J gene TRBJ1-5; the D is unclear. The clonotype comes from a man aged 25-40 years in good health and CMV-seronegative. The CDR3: CASSLATHPGQPQHF. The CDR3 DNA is TGTGCCAGCAGCTTAGCTACCCATCCCGGTCAGCCCCAGCATTTT.